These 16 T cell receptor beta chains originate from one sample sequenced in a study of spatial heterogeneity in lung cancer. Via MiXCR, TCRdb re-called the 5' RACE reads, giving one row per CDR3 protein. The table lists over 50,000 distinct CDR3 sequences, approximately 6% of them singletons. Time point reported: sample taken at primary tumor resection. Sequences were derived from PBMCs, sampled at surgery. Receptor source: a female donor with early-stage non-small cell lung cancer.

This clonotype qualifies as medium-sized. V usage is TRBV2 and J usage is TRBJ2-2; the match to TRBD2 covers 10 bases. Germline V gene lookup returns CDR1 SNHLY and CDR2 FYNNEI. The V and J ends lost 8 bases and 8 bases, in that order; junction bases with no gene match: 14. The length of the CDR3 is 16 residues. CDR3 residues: CASRDPLAGGRGELFF. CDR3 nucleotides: TGTGCCAGCCGGGACCCTTTAGCGGGGGGCCGAGGGGAGCTGTTTTTT. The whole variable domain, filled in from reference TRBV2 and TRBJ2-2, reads EPEVTQTPSHQVTQMGQEVILRCVPISNHLYFYWYRQILGQKVEFLVSFYNNEISEKSEIFDDQFSVERPDGSNFTLKIRSTKLEDSAMYFCASRDPLAGGRGELFFGEGSRLTVL.

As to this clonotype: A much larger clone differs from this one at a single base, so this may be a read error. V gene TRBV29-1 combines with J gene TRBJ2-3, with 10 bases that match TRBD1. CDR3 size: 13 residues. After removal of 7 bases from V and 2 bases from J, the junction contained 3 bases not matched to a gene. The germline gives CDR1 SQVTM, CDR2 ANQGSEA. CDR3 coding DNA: TGCAGCGAGACAGGGGGCGACACAGATACGCAGTATTTT. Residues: CSETGGDTDTQYF.

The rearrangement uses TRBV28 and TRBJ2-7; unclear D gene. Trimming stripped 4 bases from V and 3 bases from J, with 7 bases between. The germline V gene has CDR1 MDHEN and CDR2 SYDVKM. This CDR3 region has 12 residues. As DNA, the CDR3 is TGTGCCAGCAGTTACTCTTTCTACGAGCAGTACTTC. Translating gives CASSYSFYEQYF.

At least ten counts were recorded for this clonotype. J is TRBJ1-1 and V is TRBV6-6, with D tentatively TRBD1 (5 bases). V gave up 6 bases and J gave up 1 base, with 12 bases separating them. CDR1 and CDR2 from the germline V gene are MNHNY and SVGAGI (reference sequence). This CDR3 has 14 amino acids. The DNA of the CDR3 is TGTGCCAGCAGCCCTACGCAGGGGAACACTGAAGCTTTCTTT. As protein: CASSPTQGNTEAFF.

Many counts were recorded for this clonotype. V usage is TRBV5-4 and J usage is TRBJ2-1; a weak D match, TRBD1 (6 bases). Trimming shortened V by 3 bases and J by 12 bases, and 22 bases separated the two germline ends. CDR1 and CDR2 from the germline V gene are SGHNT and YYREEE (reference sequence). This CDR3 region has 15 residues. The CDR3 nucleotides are TGTGCCAGCAGCTGGGCCCGGGACACTGGTCGGGGGCAGTTCTTC. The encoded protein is CASSWARDTGRGQFF.

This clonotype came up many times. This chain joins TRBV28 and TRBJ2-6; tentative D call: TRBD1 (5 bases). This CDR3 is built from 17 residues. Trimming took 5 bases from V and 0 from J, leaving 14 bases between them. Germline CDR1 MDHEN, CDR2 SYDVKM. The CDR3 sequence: CASSRPTASSGANVLTF. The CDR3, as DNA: TGTGCCAGCAGTCGACCGACAGCTAGCTCTGGGGCCAACGTCCTGACTTTC.

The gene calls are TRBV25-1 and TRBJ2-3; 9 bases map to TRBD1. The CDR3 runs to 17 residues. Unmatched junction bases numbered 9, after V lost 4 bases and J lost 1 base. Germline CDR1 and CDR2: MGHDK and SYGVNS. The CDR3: CASSVRDRVQGTDTQYF. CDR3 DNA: TGTGCCAGCAGTGTGAGGGACAGGGTACAAGGCACAGATACGCAGTATTTT.

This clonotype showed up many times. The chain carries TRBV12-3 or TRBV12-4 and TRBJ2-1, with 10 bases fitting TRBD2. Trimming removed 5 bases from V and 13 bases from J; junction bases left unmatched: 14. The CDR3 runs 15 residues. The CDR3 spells CASSNPGTSVPGQFF. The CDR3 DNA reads TGTGCCAGCAGTAACCCCGGGACTAGCGTACCTGGACAGTTCTTC.

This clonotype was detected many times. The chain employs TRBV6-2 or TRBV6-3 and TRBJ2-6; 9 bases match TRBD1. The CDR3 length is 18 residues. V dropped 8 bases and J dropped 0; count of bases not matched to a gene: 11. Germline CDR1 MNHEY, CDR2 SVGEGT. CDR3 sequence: CASSPRRDRASGANVLTF. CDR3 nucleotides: TGTGCCAGCTCCCCGAGGAGGGACAGGGCCTCTGGGGCCAACGTCCTGACTTTC.

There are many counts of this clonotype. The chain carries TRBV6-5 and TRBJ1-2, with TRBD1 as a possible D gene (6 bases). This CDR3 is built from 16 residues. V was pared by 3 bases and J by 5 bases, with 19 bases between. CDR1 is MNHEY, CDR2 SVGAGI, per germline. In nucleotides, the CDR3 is TGTGCCAGCAGTTATGGGGGGCAGCAGGGAATTTATGGCTACACCTTC. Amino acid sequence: CASSYGGQQGIYGYTF.

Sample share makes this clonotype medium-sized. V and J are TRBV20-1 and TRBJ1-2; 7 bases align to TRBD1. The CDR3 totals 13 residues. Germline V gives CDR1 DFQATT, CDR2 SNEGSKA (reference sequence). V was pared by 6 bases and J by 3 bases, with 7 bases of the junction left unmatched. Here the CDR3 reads CSASPTGDYGYTF. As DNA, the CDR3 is TGCAGTGCCTCCCCTACAGGGGACTATGGCTACACCTTC.

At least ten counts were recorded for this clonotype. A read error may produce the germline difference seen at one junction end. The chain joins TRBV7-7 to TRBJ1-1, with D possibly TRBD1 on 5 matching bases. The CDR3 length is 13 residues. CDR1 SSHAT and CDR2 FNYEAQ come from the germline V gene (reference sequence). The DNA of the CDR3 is TGTGCTAGCAGCTTAGCAGAGGGGTCTGAAGCTTTCTTT. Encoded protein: CASSLAEGSEAFF.

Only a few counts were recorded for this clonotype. The CDR3 DNA follows: TGTGCCAGCAGTTTTATGCGGGATAATGAAAAACTGTTTTTT. Its translation: CASSFMRDNEKLFF. The chain employs TRBV12-3 or TRBV12-4 and TRBJ1-4; D is ambiguous. The CDR3 sequence is 14 residues long. Trimming cost V 3 bases and J 4 bases, with 9 bases left between them.

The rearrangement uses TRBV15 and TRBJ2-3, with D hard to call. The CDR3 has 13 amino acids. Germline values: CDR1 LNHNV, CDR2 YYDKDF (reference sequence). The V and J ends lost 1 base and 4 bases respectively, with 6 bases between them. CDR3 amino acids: CATSRGVADTQYF. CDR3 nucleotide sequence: TGTGCCACCAGCAGAGGGGTCGCAGATACGCAGTATTTT.

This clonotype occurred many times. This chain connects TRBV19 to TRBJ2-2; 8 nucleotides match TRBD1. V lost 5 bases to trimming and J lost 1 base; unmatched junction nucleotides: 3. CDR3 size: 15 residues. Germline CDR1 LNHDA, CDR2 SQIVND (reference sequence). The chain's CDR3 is CASSSGQGNTGELFF. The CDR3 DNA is TGTGCCAGTAGTTCCGGACAGGGGAACACCGGGGAGCTGTTTTTT. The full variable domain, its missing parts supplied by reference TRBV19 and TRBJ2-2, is DGGITQSPKYLFRKEGQNVTLSCEQNLNHDAMYWYRQDPGQGLRLIYYSQIVNDFQKGDIAEGYSVSREKKESFPLTVTSAQKNPTAFYLCASSSGQGNTGELFFGEGSRLTVL.

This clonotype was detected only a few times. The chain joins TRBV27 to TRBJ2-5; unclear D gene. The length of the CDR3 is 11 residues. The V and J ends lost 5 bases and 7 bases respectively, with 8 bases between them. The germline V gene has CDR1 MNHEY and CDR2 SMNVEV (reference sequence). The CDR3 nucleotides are TGTGCCAGCAGTCTCTCGGGGACCCAGTACTTC. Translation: CASSLSGTQYF.